This T cell receptor (beta chain) is drawn from a study of blood T cell repertoires in COVID-19. Study details: Acute and convalescent COVID-19 samples came from the United States, Italy and Spain.

This CDR3 region has 15 residues. CDR1 and CDR2 from the germline V gene are MNHEY and SVGEGT. The V gene end was trimmed by 6 bases and the J gene end by 2 bases; junction bases not matched to a gene: 9. Clones were read by immunoSEQ multiplex PCR, and TCRdb kept only the in-frame ones, dropping some. The sample has fewer than 65,000 clones, over 90% seen once. Sequenced input: peripheral blood. The rearrangement joins TRBV6-2 or TRBV6-3 to TRBJ2-7, with 8 bases aligning to TRBD2. The receptor was isolated from a man in his fifties or sixties with acute or convalescent COVID-19. The CDR3 loop is CASSQGAGVTYEQYF. The CDR3 DNA sequence: TGTGCCAGCAGCCAGGGAGCGGGAGTTACCTACGAGCAGTACTTC.